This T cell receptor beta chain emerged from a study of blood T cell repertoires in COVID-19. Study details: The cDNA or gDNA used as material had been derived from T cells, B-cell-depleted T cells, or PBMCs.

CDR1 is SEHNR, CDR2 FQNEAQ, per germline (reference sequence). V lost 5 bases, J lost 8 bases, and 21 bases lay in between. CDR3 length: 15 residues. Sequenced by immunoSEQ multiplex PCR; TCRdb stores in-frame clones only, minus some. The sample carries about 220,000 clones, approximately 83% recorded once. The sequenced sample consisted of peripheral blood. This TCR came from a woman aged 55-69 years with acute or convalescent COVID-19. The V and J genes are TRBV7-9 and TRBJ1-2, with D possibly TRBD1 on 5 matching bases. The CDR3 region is CASSPGHGTLRGYTF. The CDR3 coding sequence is TGTGCCAGCAGCCCAGGACACGGTACCTTGAGGGGCTACACCTTC. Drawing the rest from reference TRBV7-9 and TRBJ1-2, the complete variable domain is DTGVSQNPRHKITKRGQNVTFRCDPISEHNRLYWYRQTLGQGPEFLTYFQNEAQLEKSRLLSDRFSAERPKGSFSTLEIQRTEQGDSAMYLCASSPGHGTLRGYTFGSGTRLTVV.